Listed below are T cell receptor beta chains from one sample, sequenced in a study of cytomegalovirus exposure and HLA in healthy donors. Profiling relied on immunoSEQ multiplex PCR, and the TCRdb table lists in-frame clones only, not all of them. The sample includes roughly 160,000 clones, 80% to 90% of them seen just once. Sequenced sample: PBMCs. The receptor set was obtained from a man in his fifties in good health and CMV-seropositive. Each CDR3 is given with its conserved first and last residue. The order of the fields is J gene, D gene, V gene, clone size, CDR3 protein, CDR3 DNA. The D gene is left open where the match is weak. Clone size is shown for a subset of rows, as once, few, many or a class of expanded clone.

>TRBJ2-4|NA|TRBV6-6|NA
CASSQGVGGNIQYF
TGTGCCAGCAGCCAAGGGGTAGGGGGAAACATTCAGTACTTC
>TRBJ1-4|NA|TRBV14|NA
CASSRTGTFNEKLFF
TGTGCCAGCAGCCGAACAGGCACCTTTAATGAAAAACTGTTTTTT
>TRBJ2-5|TRBD1|TRBV11-2|once
CASSLTGSETQYF
TGTGCCAGCAGCCTGACAGGGTCAGAGACCCAGTACTTC
>TRBJ1-2|NA|TRBV10-2|NA
CASSGRIQANYGYTF
TGCGCCAGCAGCGGAAGAATCCAGGCTAACTATGGCTACACCTTC
>TRBJ1-2|NA|TRBV6-5|NA
CASSFGQFYTF
TGTGCCAGCAGTTTTGGACAGTTCTACACCTTC
>TRBJ2-7|NA|TRBV5-1|NA
CASSLDRRVYEQYF
TGCGCCAGCAGCTTGGACAGGAGGGTATACGAGCAGTACTTC
>TRBJ2-1|TRBD2|TRBV18|once
CASSPPITSETNNEQFF
TGTGCCAGCTCACCACCGATAACTAGCGAAACTAACAATGAGCAGTTCTTC
>TRBJ2-1|NA|TRBV5-1|NA
CASSPGLRDEQFF
TGCGCCAGCAGCCCGGGACTTAGAGATGAGCAGTTCTTC
>TRBJ2-3|NA|TRBV30|NA
CAWSEGGGPGDTQYF
TGTGCCTGGAGTGAGGGCGGGGGCCCGGGAGATACGCAGTATTTT
>TRBJ2-2|TRBD1|TRBV5-1|NA
CASSSGQGGPNTGELFF
TGCGCCAGCAGCTCTGGACAGGGGGGGCCGAACACCGGGGAGCTGTTTTTT
>TRBJ2-3|TRBD2|TRBV4-3|NA
CASSQGEGGTSRRADTQYF
TGCGCCAGCAGCCAAGGCGAGGGAGGGACTAGCAGGCGCGCAGATACGCAGTATTTT
>TRBJ2-7|NA|TRBV5-6|NA
CASSLLLTYEQYF
TGTGCCAGCAGCTTGCTACTCACCTACGAGCAGTACTTC
>TRBJ1-2|NA|TRBV19|few
CASSFSRKANYGYTF
TGTGCCAGTAGTTTCTCCAGGAAAGCTAACTATGGCTACACCTTC
>TRBJ1-4|TRBD1|TRBV2|NA
CATIKSGGYEKLFF
TGTGCCACCATCAAGTCAGGGGGGTATGAAAAACTGTTTTTT
>TRBJ2-7|TRBD2|TRBV30|few
CAWDWGLAGSYEQYF
TGTGCCTGGGACTGGGGGCTAGCGGGAAGCTACGAGCAGTACTTC
>TRBJ2-5|NA|TRBV6-1|NA
CASNKGSQETQYF
TGTGCCAGCAATAAGGGGTCCCAAGAGACCCAGTACTTC
>TRBJ2-5|TRBD1|TRBV5-6|few
CASSWGTGRKTQYF
TGTGCCAGCAGCTGGGGGACAGGGAGGAAGACCCAGTACTTC
>TRBJ2-7|NA|TRBV6-5|NA
CASSGSGVPYEQYF
TGTGCCAGCAGTGGATCAGGGGTTCCCTACGAGCAGTACTTC
>TRBJ2-1|NA|TRBV7-8|few
CASSLLGSSYNEQFF
TGTGCCAGCAGCTTACTGGGGAGCTCCTACAATGAGCAGTTCTTC
>TRBJ2-7|NA|TRBV4-3|NA
CASSQGKGGYEQYF
TGCGCCAGCAGCCAAGGGAAAGGAGGGTACGAGCAGTACTTC
>TRBJ2-1|TRBD2|TRBV7-2|NA
CASSPLSGTSRNEQFF
TGTGCCAGCAGCCCTCTTAGCGGGACCTCTCGGAATGAGCAGTTCTTC
>TRBJ2-7|NA|TRBV19|NA
CASSIDGVESYEQYF
TGTGCCAGTAGTATAGACGGGGTGGAGTCCTACGAGCAGTACTTC